A selection of T cell receptor beta chains follows, all from one sample in a study of blood T cells in healthy people across ages. TCRdb re-called the 5' RACE reads with MiXCR, one entry per CDR3 protein. The table has about 1.8 million distinct CDR3 sequences, 49% seen once. Sequencing was performed on blood. These receptors were taken from a woman aged 40 to 50 in good health. CDR3s leave out the opening cysteine and the closing phenylalanine or tryptophan. Each record gives: J gene, V gene, D gene, CDR3 protein. The D gene is left open where the match is weak.

>TRBJ2-1|TRBV28|TRBD1
ASSPGQANYNEQF
>TRBJ2-6|TRBV4-1|TRBD1
ASSQTQSGGLPGANVLT
>.|TRBV6-5|TRBD2
ASSSRLAGGPIEETQY
>TRBJ2-3|TRBV12-3/TRBV12-4|TRBD2
ASGSGRGAPTDTQY
>TRBJ2-3|TRBV5-1|TRBD1
ASSWRQGRTDTQY
>TRBJ1-6|TRBV4-2|.
ASSQDRGRAGPTYNSPLH
>TRBJ2-5|TRBV29-1|.
SVTGFRETQY
>TRBJ1-5|TRBV28|.
ASSPGGFWH
>TRBJ2-3|TRBV7-9|TRBD2
ASSSQRLAGNTDTQY
>TRBJ1-1|TRBV5-1|.
ASSLVGLTDTEAF
>TRBJ2-7|TRBV20-1|TRBD2
SASIAGGPDEQY
>TRBJ2-5|TRBV5-1|TRBD2
ASSFSLAGTKETQY
>TRBJ2-7|TRBV7-9|TRBD2
ASSLDLAGSYEQY
>TRBJ2-7|TRBV6-5|TRBD1
ASSPSGQGVDEQY
>TRBJ1-6|TRBV13|TRBD1
ASTYSIGTGDSPLH
>TRBJ1-2|TRBV5-6|.
TSSLLGYGYT
>TRBJ2-1|TRBV7-2|.
ASSLGELNNEQF
>TRBJ2-5|TRBV28|.
ASSSAQESQETQY
>TRBJ2-7|TRBV27|TRBD2
ASSKAGYPYEQY
>TRBJ1-2|TRBV29-1|.
SVTDSYGYT
>TRBJ2-7|TRBV15|TRBD1
ATESRGQIGEQY
>TRBJ1-2|TRBV6-2/TRBV6-3|.
ASSYPLGGINGYT
>TRBJ1-5|TRBV5-1|.
ASSLAWPGQPQH
>TRBJ1-5|TRBV28|.
ASSRNPQPQH
>TRBJ2-3|TRBV9|TRBD2
ASSETSGGASDTQY
>TRBJ2-3|TRBV6-1|.
ASNPRQFDTQY
>TRBJ1-5|TRBV9|.
ASSVDGGLHQPQH
>TRBJ2-7|TRBV7-2|.
ASSRVAGQSSYEQY
>TRBJ2-3|TRBV6-1|.
ASSEALRRTRQTRLGGDTQY
>TRBJ2-3|TRBV20-1|.
SANPGGRDTQY
>.|TRBV20-1|TRBD2
SASPGLALETQY
>TRBJ2-1|TRBV27|.
ASSLFLGEVDNEQF
>TRBJ2-1|TRBV27|.
ASRRSGEDRERF
>TRBJ2-5|TRBV28|TRBD2
ASLAGRGETQY
>TRBJ2-3|TRBV21-1|.
ASRSADTQY
>TRBJ2-5|TRBV20-1|TRBD1
SARAGTGLGQETQY
>TRBJ2-7|TRBV21-1|.
ANSKTGISYEQY
>TRBJ1-6|TRBV11-2|TRBD1
ASTLTGESYKSPLH
>.|TRBV5-1|TRBD1
ASKTGQGEETQY
>TRBJ2-1|TRBV20-1|TRBD2
SARVIAGGFSYNEQF
>TRBJ2-3|TRBV6-2/TRBV6-3|TRBD1
ASSYKGTGRMTSDTQY
>TRBJ2-5|TRBV6-2/TRBV6-3|TRBD2
ASSYVAGGPRETQY
>TRBJ2-5|TRBV7-2|TRBD1
ASSNRDRGRETQY
>TRBJ2-1|TRBV25-1|TRBD2
ASSDKWGTSSYNEQF
>TRBJ1-2|TRBV19|.
ASSTSLRYGYT
>TRBJ1-4|TRBV20-1|.
STGGIRGATNEKLF
>TRBJ2-1|TRBV27|.
ASSLNPGNYNEQF
>TRBJ2-1|TRBV9|.
ASSVGVGGFEETQF
>TRBJ2-7|TRBV20-1|TRBD2
SASALAGGPWY
>TRBJ2-1|TRBV19|.
ASTRPGAINEQF
>TRBJ2-5|TRBV5-1|.
ASSAGPDLPQY
>TRBJ2-5|TRBV7-6|TRBD2
ASSTRGLAGDNQETQY
>TRBJ2-3|TRBV7-9|TRBD1
ASSLATRGLGTDTQY
>TRBJ1-5|TRBV2|.
ASSAREVRPQH
>TRBJ1-6|TRBV12-3/TRBV12-4|.
ASEGPGSPLH